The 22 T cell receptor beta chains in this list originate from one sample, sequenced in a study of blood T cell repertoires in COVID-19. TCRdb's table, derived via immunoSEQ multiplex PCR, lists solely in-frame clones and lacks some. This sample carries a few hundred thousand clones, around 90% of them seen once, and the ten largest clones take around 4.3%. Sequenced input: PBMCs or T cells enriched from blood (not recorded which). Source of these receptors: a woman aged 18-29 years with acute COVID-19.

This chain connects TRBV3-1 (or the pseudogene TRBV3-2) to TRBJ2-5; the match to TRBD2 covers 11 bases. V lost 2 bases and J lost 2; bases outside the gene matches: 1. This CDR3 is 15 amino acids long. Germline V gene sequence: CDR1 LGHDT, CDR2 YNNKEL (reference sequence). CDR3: CASSQLAGGQETQYF. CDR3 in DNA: TGTGCCAGCAGCCAACTAGCGGGAGGACAAGAGACCCAGTACTTC.

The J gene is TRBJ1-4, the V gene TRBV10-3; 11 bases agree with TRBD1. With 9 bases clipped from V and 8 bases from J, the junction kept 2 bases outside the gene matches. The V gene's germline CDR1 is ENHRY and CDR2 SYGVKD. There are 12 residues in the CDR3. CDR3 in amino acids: CAMGQGGEKLFF. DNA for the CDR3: TGTGCCATGGGACAGGGGGGCGAAAAACTGTTTTTT.

The CDR3 region has the DNA TGTGCCAGCAGCTCCGGCGCCAGGGGCAAAGGCTACACCTTC. It yields the protein CASSSGARGKGYTF. The rearrangement joins TRBV7-9 to TRBJ1-2; D is possibly TRBD1 (6 bases). The CDR3 has 14 residues. Germline CDR1 and CDR2: SEHNR and FQNEAQ (reference sequence). The V and J ends lost 4 bases and 8 bases respectively, with 17 bases between them.

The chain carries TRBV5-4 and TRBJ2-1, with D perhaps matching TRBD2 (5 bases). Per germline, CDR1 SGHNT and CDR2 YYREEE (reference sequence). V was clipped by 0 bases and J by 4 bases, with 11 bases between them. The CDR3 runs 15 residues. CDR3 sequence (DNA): TGTGCCAGCAGCTTGGGGCCTGGGAGATACAATGAGCAGTTCTTC. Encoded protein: CASSLGPGRYNEQFF.

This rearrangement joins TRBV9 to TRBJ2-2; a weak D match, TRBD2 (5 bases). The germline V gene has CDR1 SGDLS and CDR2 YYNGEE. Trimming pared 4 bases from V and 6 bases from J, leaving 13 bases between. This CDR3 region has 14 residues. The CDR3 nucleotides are TGTGCCAGCAGCTCCCGAAAGGAGGCCGGGGAGCTGTTTTTT. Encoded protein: CASSSRKEAGELFF.

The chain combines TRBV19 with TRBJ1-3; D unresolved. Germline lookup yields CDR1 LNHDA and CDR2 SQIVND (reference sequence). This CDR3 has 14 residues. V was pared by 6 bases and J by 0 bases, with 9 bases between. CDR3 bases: TGTGCCAGTAGCGAGAATCCCTCTGGAAACACCATATATTTT. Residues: CASSENPSGNTIYF.

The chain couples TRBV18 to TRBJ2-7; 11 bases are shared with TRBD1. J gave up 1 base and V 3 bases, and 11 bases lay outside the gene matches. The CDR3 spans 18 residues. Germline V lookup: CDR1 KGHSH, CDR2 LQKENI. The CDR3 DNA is TGTGCCAGCTCACCGTCTCGGACCGGGACAGGGGGGTCCTACGAGCAGTACTTC. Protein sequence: CASSPSRTGTGGSYEQYF.

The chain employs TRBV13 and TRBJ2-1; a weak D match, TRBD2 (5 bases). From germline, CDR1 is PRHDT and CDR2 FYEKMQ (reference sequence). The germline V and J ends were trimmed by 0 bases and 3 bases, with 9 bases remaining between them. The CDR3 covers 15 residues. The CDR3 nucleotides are TGTGCCAGCAGCTTAGGGCTAGGAGGCTACAATGAGCAGTTCTTC. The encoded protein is CASSLGLGGYNEQFF.

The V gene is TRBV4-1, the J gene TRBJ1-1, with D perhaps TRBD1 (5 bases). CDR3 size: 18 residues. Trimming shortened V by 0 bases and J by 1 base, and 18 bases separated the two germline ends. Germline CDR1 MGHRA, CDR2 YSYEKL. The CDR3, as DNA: TGCGCCAGCAGCCAAGATCCCTGGAAGGCGGGGGAGAACACTGAAGCTTTCTTT. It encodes CASSQDPWKAGENTEAFF.

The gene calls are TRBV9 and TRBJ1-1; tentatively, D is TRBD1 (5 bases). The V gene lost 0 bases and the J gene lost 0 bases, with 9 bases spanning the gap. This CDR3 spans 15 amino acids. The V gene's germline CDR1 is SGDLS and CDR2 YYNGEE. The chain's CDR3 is CASSVERDLNTEAFF. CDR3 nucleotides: TGTGCCAGCAGCGTAGAAAGGGACTTGAACACTGAAGCTTTCTTT.

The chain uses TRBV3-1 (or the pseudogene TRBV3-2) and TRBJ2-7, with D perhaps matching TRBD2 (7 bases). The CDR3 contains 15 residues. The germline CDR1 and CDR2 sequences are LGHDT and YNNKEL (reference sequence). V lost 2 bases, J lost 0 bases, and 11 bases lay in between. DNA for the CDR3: TGTGCCAGCAGCCAAAGGGGGGGGAGCTCCTACGAGCAGTACTTC. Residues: CASSQRGGSSYEQYF.

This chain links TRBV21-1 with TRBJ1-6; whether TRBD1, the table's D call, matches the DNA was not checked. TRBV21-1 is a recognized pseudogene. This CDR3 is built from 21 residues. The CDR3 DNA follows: TGTGCCAGCAGCAAATCCCTTCGGACAGGGGTGGAGAGGATGGCGAATTCACCCCTCCACTTT. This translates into CASSKSLRTGVERMANSPLHF.

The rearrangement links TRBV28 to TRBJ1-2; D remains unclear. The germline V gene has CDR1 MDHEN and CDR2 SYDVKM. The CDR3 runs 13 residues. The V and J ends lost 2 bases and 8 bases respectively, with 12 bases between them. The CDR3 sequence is CASSLGGRGGYTF. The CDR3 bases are TGTGCCAGCAGTTTAGGAGGCCGCGGCGGCTACACCTTC.

CDR3 region: CASSLDRGPQHF. The DNA for the CDR3 is TGTGCCAGCAGCTTAGACCGGGGGCCCCAGCATTTT. This chain joins TRBV11-2 and TRBJ1-5; D gene unclear. Germline CDR1 SGHAT, CDR2 FQNNGV. V was shortened by 0 bases and J by 9 bases, with 6 bases between the two germline ends. The CDR3 extends over 12 amino acids.

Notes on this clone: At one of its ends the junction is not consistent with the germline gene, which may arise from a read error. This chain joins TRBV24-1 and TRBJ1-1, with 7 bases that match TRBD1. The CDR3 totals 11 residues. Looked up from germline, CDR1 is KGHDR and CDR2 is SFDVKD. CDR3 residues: CATSTDRVFRF. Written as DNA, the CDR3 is TGTGCCACCAGTACAGACAGGGTTTTCAGATTT.

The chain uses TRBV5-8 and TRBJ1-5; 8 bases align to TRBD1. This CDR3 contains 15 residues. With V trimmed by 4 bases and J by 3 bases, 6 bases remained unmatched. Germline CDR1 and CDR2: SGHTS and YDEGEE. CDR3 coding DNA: TGTGCCAGCAGCCTGACAGGGGTTTCCAATCAGCCCCAGCATTTT. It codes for CASSLTGVSNQPQHF.

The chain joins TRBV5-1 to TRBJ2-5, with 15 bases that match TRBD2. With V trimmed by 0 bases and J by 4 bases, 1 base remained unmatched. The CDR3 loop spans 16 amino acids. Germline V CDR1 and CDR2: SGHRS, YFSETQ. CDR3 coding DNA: TGCGCCAGCAGCTTGGGGACTAGCGGGAGGGCAGAGACCCAGTACTTC. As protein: CASSLGTSGRAETQYF.

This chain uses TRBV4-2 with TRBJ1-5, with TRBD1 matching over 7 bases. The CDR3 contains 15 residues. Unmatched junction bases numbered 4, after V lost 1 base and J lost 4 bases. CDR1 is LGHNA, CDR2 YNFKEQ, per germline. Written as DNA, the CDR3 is TGTGCCAGCAGCCAAGCACAGGGGTCAAATCAGCCCCAGCATTTT. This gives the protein CASSQAQGSNQPQHF.

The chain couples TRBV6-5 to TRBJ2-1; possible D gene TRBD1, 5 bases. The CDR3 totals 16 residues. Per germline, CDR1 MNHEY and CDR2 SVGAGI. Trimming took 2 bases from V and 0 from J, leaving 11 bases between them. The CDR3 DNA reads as TGTGCCAGCAGTTACCTAGGGGCCAGCTCCTACAATGAGCAGTTCTTC. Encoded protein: CASSYLGASSYNEQFF.

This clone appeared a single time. The CDR3 spells CASVGRGPFGYTF. The CDR3 nucleotides read TGTGCTTCAGTCGGCAGGGGGCCTTTTGGCTACACCTTC. The chain has TRBV19 and TRBJ1-2; 8 nucleotides line up with TRBD1. Germline CDR1 is LNHDA and CDR2 is SQIVND (reference sequence). The CDR3 has 13 amino acids.

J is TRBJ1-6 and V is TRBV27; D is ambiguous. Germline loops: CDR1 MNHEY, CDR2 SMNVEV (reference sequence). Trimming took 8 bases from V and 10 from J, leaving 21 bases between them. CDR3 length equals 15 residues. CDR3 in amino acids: CASRHPSGGLSPLHF. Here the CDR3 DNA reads TGTGCCAGCCGCCACCCAAGCGGAGGGCTGTCACCCCTCCACTTT.

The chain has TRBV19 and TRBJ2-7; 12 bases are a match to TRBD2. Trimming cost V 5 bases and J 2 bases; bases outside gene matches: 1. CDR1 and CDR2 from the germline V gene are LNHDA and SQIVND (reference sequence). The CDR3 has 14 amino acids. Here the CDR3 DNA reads TGTGCCAGTAGTCTAGCGGGAGGGCCCTACGAGCAGTACTTC. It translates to CASSLAGGPYEQYF.